This record covers a single TCR beta chain. The authors' processing: Reference gene primer amplification gave nucleated cell count estimates. Method: immunoSEQ multiplex PCR; TCRdb's copy keeps in-frame clones and lacks some. V and J calls and clone size are given by that table; D and trimming were obtained from the DNA. Of about 99,000 clones listed, over 65% were seen once; the top ten hold around 12%. V lost 5 bases to trimming and J lost 2 bases, with 12 bases between them. CDR3 length: 15 amino acids. Germline-derived CDR1 and CDR2 are SGHTA and FQGTGA. These data originate in a study of blood T cell repertoires in COVID-19. On the study more broadly: The United States, Italy and Spain supplied acute and convalescent COVID-19 samples. Nucleic acid was either cDNA or gDNA, and it came from T cells, B-cell-depleted T cells, or PBMCs.

This TCR derives from a human donor in a cohort sampled during active COVID-19. The chain links TRBV7-3 to TRBJ2-2, with D possibly matching TRBD1 (6 bases). The sequenced sample was peripheral blood. Here the CDR3 DNA reads TGTGCCAGCAGCATTACAGGGCCCAACACCGGGGAGCTGTTTTTT. It is translated as CASSITGPNTGELFF.